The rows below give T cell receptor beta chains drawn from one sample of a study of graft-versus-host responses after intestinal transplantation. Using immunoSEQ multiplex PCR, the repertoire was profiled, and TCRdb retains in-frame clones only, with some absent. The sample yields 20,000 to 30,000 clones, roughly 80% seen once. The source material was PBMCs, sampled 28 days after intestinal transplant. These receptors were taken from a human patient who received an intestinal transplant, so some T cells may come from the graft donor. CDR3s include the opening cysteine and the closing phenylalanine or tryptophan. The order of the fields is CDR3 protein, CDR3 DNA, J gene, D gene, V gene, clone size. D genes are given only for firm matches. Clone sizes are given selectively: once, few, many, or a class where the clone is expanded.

CASRLTGELFF | TGTGCCAGCAGGCTAACCGGGGAGCTGTTTTTT | TRBJ2-2 | . | TRBV6-6 | .
CASSRRTGGRDEQFF | TGTGCCAGCAGCCGCCGGACAGGGGGCAGGGATGAGCAGTTCTTC | TRBJ2-1 | TRBD1 | TRBV27 | .
CASSAGLAGGPQSYEQYF | TGTGCCAGCAGCGCGGGACTAGCGGGAGGGCCACAATCCTACGAGCAGTACTTC | TRBJ2-7 | TRBD2 | TRBV5-4 | .
CASSRDRGEKLFF | TGTGCCAGTAGTCGAGACAGGGGCGAAAAACTGTTTTTT | TRBJ1-4 | TRBD1 | TRBV19 | .
CARISGEQSRANVLTF | TGTGCCAGAATCTCTGGTGAACAAAGTCGGGCCAACGTCCTGACTTTC | TRBJ2-6 | . | TRBV5-3 | once
CASSIRDSGMNEQFF | TGTGCCAGTAGTATCCGGGACAGTGGAATGAATGAGCAGTTCTTC | TRBJ2-1 | TRBD1 | TRBV19 | .
CASSFEGTNTEAFF | TGTGCCAGCAGTTTTGAGGGGACGAACACTGAAGCTTTCTTT | TRBJ1-1 | . | TRBV27 | .
CASSGTSGNYNEQFF | TGCGCCAGCAGCGGGACTAGCGGAAACTACAATGAGCAGTTCTTC | TRBJ2-1 | TRBD2 | TRBV10-1 | few
CASSIAGTNTEAFF | TGTGCCAGTAGTATAGCAGGAACGAACACTGAAGCTTTCTTT | TRBJ1-1 | . | TRBV19 | once
CASISKANQGRGGSPLHF | TGCGCCAGCATCTCCAAAGCCAATCAGGGGCGGGGCGGGTCACCCCTCCACTTT | TRBJ1-6 | . | TRBV10-2 | few
CASSVVVVPGPGYTF | TGTGCCAGCAGCGTAGTAGTAGTGCCGGGACCTGGCTACACCTTC | TRBJ1-2 | . | TRBV9 | .
CASSSGQNYGYTF | TGTGCCAGCAGTTCCGGACAGAACTATGGCTACACCTTC | TRBJ1-2 | . | TRBV6-5 | once
CASSIEGTGQETQYF | TGTGCCAGTAGTATAGAAGGGACAGGGCAAGAGACCCAGTACTTC | TRBJ2-5 | TRBD1 | TRBV19 | .
CASSVAQGQVYEQYF | TGTGCCAGCAGCGTAGCTCAGGGACAGGTCTACGAGCAGTACTTC | TRBJ2-7 | TRBD1 | TRBV9 | .
CASSPSPSYEQYF | TGCGCCAGCAGTCCTAGCCCCTCCTACGAGCAGTACTTC | TRBJ2-7 | . | TRBV10-2 | .
CASSLGTSAENTGELFF | TGTGCCAGCAGCTTAGGGACCTCTGCAGAGAACACCGGGGAGCTGTTTTTT | TRBJ2-2 | . | TRBV7-9 | .
CASSLGASEGAYEQYF | TGTGCCAGCAGCTTAGGGGCTAGCGAAGGAGCCTACGAGCAGTACTTC | TRBJ2-7 | . | TRBV11-1 | .
CASMGRGAFLDTQYF | TGTGCCAGCATGGGGCGGGGCGCCTTCCTCGATACGCAGTATTTT | TRBJ2-3 | . | TRBV2 | .
CASSPGLAGVSEQYF | TGCGCCAGCAGCCCCGGACTAGCGGGAGTATCCGAGCAGTACTTC | TRBJ2-7 | TRBD2 | TRBV5-1 | .
CAISEISRAGFVEQFF | TGTGCCATCAGTGAGATTAGTAGGGCGGGATTTGTAGAGCAGTTCTTC | TRBJ2-1 | . | TRBV10-3 | .
CASSQGAGSYEQYF | TGTGCCAGCAGCCAGGGAGCGGGGTCCTACGAGCAGTACTTC | TRBJ2-7 | TRBD2 | TRBV5-4 | .
CASSEEFGTSGAYEQYF | TGTGCCAGCAGTGAAGAGTTCGGGACTAGCGGGGCATACGAGCAGTACTTC | TRBJ2-7 | TRBD2 | TRBV6-1 | few
CASSLGGTAGYEQYF | TGTGCCAGCAGCTTGGGGGGCACCGCCGGGTACGAGCAGTACTTC | TRBJ2-7 | . | TRBV5-4 | once
CATSSDYSGGGEKDTQYF | TGTGCCACCAGCAGTGATTATTCGGGCGGGGGGGAGAAAGATACGCAGTATTTT | TRBJ2-3 | TRBD2 | TRBV15 | .
CASSLGSFANTGELFF | TGTGCCAGCAGCTTAGGATCCTTCGCGAACACCGGGGAGCTGTTTTTT | TRBJ2-2 | . | TRBV7-8 | .
CASSLDLGGVFF | TGTGCCAGCAGCTTAGATTTAGGAGGAGTGTTTTTT | TRBJ1-4 | . | TRBV11-2 | .
CASSLGGAEGEETQYF | TGTGCCAGCAGTTTAGGGGGGGCAGAAGGGGAAGAGACCCAGTACTTC | TRBJ2-5 | . | TRBV28 | .
CASSVPQGGPNTGELFF | TGTGCCAGCAGCGTACCCCAGGGGGGCCCGAACACCGGGGAGCTGTTTTTT | TRBJ2-2 | . | TRBV9 | .
CASSVDTEGTGELFF | TGTGCCAGCAGCGTAGACACCGAGGGCACCGGGGAGCTGTTTTTT | TRBJ2-2 | . | TRBV9 | once
CASSWTSGRGPYNEQFF | TGCGCCAGCAGCTGGACTAGCGGGAGAGGACCTTACAATGAGCAGTTCTTC | TRBJ2-1 | TRBD2 | TRBV5-1 | .
CASSPPGQRNTEAFF | TGTGCCAGCAGTCCCCCCGGACAGCGGAACACTGAAGCTTTCTTT | TRBJ1-1 | . | TRBV28 | .
CASSFRERASGYTF | TGTGCCAGCAGTTTTCGAGAACGGGCGTCGGGCTACACCTTC | TRBJ1-2 | . | TRBV27 | .
CASSQTRDKYEQYF | TGTGCCAGCAGTCAGACCCGGGACAAATACGAGCAGTACTTC | TRBJ2-7 | . | TRBV28 | .
CASSFRLSGGTYEQYF | TGTGCCAGCAGCTTTCGCCTTAGCGGGGGGACCTACGAGCAGTACTTC | TRBJ2-7 | TRBD2 | TRBV7-2 | .
CASSDFRTGRPQETQYF | TGTGCCAGCAGTGATTTCCGGACAGGGCGCCCTCAAGAGACCCAGTACTTC | TRBJ2-5 | TRBD1 | TRBV6-4 | .
CASRSSGRAKQYF | TGTGCCAGCAGGAGTAGCGGGAGGGCCAAGCAGTACTTC | TRBJ2-7 | TRBD2 | TRBV6-5 | .
CASSLRAFSLEGYNEQFF | TGTGCCAGCAGTTTGCGGGCCTTCTCCTTAGAGGGCTACAATGAGCAGTTCTTC | TRBJ2-1 | . | TRBV28 | .
CASSLPGPLNQPQHF | TGTGCCAGCAGTTTGCCGGGACCCCTCAATCAGCCCCAGCATTTT | TRBJ1-5 | . | TRBV6-1 | .
CASSPGRQPLKAFF | TGTGCCAGCAGCCCCGGGCGACAGCCTCTGAAAGCTTTCTTT | TRBJ1-1 | . | TRBV28 | .
CASSTSGSTDTQYF | TGTGCCAGTAGTACTAGCGGGAGTACAGATACGCAGTATTTT | TRBJ2-3 | TRBD2 | TRBV19 | .
CASRRQGSSEAFF | TGTGCCAGCAGAAGACAGGGATCCTCTGAAGCTTTCTTT | TRBJ1-1 | TRBD1 | TRBV6-1 | .